Listed here are 31 T cell receptor beta chains from one sample, sequenced in a study of shared clonotypes between healthy human individuals. Sequenced by immunoSEQ multiplex PCR; TCRdb stores in-frame clones only, minus some. The sample holds some 1.4 million clones; more than 95% are singletons and the top ten take over 1%. Material: naive CD4+ T cells sorted from blood. Stated subset: CD45RA+ positively selected. The receptors shown here come from a man aged 25 to 45 in good health.

As regards this clone: Other DNA variants within this sample encode the same CDR3. The chain links TRBV29-1 to TRBJ2-7; 7 nucleotides agree with TRBD1. Germline assignment: CDR1 SQVTM and CDR2 ANQGSEA. This CDR3 is built from 12 residues. The V gene end was trimmed by 6 bases and the J gene end by 2 bases; junction bases not matched to a gene: 4. The CDR3 DNA sequence: TGCAGCGTCTTGACAGGGCCCTACGAGCAGTACTTC. Encoded protein: CSVLTGPYEQYF.

The chain recombines TRBV28 with TRBJ2-1, with TRBD1 identical over 9 bases. In germline, CDR1 is MDHEN, CDR2 SYDVKM. The length of the CDR3 is 18 residues. V shed 3 bases, J shed 5 bases, and the junction held 14 bases outside the gene matches. The CDR3 protein is CASSFAGQGSLGHNEQFF. In DNA form, the CDR3 reads TGTGCCAGCAGTTTCGCAGGACAGGGGTCTCTCGGACACAATGAGCAGTTCTTC.

V gene TRBV5-5 combines with J gene TRBJ2-7, with unresolved D. In germline, CDR1 is SGHKS, CDR2 YYEKEE (reference sequence). With 3 bases removed from V and 3 bases from J, the gap between germline ends came to 10 bases. CDR3 length: 13 residues. CDR3 sequence: CASSSQVIYEQYF. Written as DNA, the CDR3 is TGTGCCAGCAGCTCTCAGGTCATCTACGAGCAGTACTTC. Looking up the rest from reference TRBV5-5 and TRBJ2-7 gives the full variable domain: DAGVTQSPTHLIKTRGQQVTLRCSPISGHKSVSWYQQVLGQGPQFIFQYYEKEERGRGNFPDRFSARQFPNYSSELNVNALLLGDSALYLCASSSQVIYEQYFGPGTRLTVT.

The chain couples TRBV2 to TRBJ2-1; D call uncertain. Trimming pared 7 bases from V and 10 bases from J, leaving 11 bases between. Looked up from germline, CDR1 is SNHLY and CDR2 is FYNNEI. CDR3 size: 11 residues. CDR3 in amino acids: CASTNEWEQFF. The CDR3 bases are TGTGCCAGCACCAATGAGTGGGAGCAGTTCTTC.

The chain uses TRBV6-6 and TRBJ2-1, with D maybe TRBD1 (5 bases). The CDR3 extends over 15 amino acids. CDR1 is MNHNY, CDR2 SVGAGI, per germline (reference sequence). Trimming took 5 bases from V and 4 from J, leaving 15 bases between them. The CDR3 reads CASSTDSNPYNEQFF. For the CDR3, the DNA is TGTGCCAGCAGTACTGACAGTAATCCATACAATGAGCAGTTCTTC.

The chain employs TRBV7-9 and TRBJ2-7; tentatively, D is TRBD2 (6 bases). This CDR3 comprises 15 residues. The V gene lost 5 bases and the J gene lost 6 bases, with 20 bases spanning the gap. Germline assignment: CDR1 SEHNR and CDR2 FQNEAQ (reference sequence). In nucleotides, the CDR3 is TGTGCCAGCAGCCCAAGTGGAGGGGTTTCGGGCGAGCAGTACTTC. It specifies CASSPSGGVSGEQYF.

A word on this clone: The junction does not match germline at one end; this may be a read error. The rearrangement links TRBV10-3 to TRBJ2-4, with a possible D match to TRBD2 (6 bases). Germline V gene data show CDR1 as ENHRY and CDR2 as SYGVKD. This CDR3 spans 12 amino acids. CDR3 sequence (DNA): TGTGCCATCAGTGAGTCGGGGACTCCCCTTAACTTC. Its translation is CAISESGTPLNF.

V is TRBV7-3 and J is TRBJ1-2; perhaps TRBD1 as D (6 bases). The CDR3 extends over 14 amino acids. V lost 2 bases and J lost 3, with 10 bases in between. The germline gives CDR1 SGHTA, CDR2 FQGTGA. CDR3 DNA: TGTGCCAGCAGCTTACAGGGGTCGTACTATGGCTACACCTTC. It encodes CASSLQGSYYGYTF.

The genes are TRBV15 and TRBJ2-7, with D possibly being TRBD1 (6 bases). The ends were cut back, 3 bases at V and 2 bases at J, with 14 bases in the middle. The CDR3 runs to 15 residues. Germline assignment: CDR1 LNHNV and CDR2 YYDKDF (reference sequence). The CDR3 spells CATSRETGKTYEQYF. The CDR3 DNA sequence: TGTGCCACCAGCAGGGAAACAGGGAAAACCTACGAGCAGTACTTC.

This clone was counted once. The gene calls are TRBV6-1 and TRBJ1-5; D is unclear. The germline V gene has CDR1 MNHNS and CDR2 SASEGT. The CDR3 covers 14 residues. Trimming left V 2 bases short and J 5 bases short, with 10 bases between. The CDR3 coding sequence is TGTGCCAGCAGTGAACGGGTCGGAGATCAGCCCCAGCATTTT. Its protein product is CASSERVGDQPQHF.

The rearrangement joins TRBV28 to TRBJ2-7; 9 bases map to TRBD2. The CDR3 runs to 13 residues. V shed 7 bases and J 6 bases; nucleotides not matched to a gene: 7. Germline assignment: CDR1 MDHEN and CDR2 SYDVKM. The CDR3 bases are TGTGCCAGCAACCCCAGCGGGAGGTTCGAGCAGTACTTC. It is translated as CASNPSGRFEQYF.

The V and J genes are TRBV29-1 and TRBJ1-2; 7 bases fit TRBD1. CDR3 size: 14 residues. Unmatched junction bases numbered 7, after V lost 5 bases and J lost 1 base. CDR1 and CDR2 from the germline V gene are SQVTM and ANQGSEA. The chain's CDR3 is CSVSRQGLNYGYTF. The CDR3 DNA reads as TGCAGCGTTTCGAGACAGGGTCTTAACTATGGCTACACCTTC.

The chain combines TRBV19 with TRBJ1-2; 11 nucleotides match TRBD1. Germline assignment: CDR1 LNHDA and CDR2 SQIVND (reference sequence). The length of the CDR3 is 14 residues. V was pared by 6 bases and J by 3 bases, with 3 bases of the junction left unmatched. The chain's CDR3 is CASRDRGRDYGYTF. As DNA, the CDR3 is TGTGCCAGTAGGGACAGGGGGCGCGACTATGGCTACACCTTC.

Here the CDR3 reads CASSTRQGLYNEQFF. In nucleotides, the CDR3 is TGTGCCAGCAGCACCCGACAGGGGCTTTACAATGAGCAGTTCTTC. The chain links TRBV21-1 to TRBJ2-1; the table's D call TRBD1 went unverified against the DNA. TRBV21-1 is termed a pseudogene. The CDR3 spans 15 residues.

The rearrangement uses TRBV7-9 and TRBJ1-1; TRBD1 aligns across 9 bases. The CDR3 consists of 14 residues. CDR1 is SEHNR, CDR2 FQNEAQ, per germline (reference sequence). Trimming removed 4 bases from V and 4 bases from J; junction bases left unmatched: 4. The CDR3 spells CASSSDRGGTEAFF. The CDR3 DNA sequence: TGTGCCAGCAGCTCGGACAGGGGTGGCACTGAAGCTTTCTTT.

V gene TRBV11-1 combines with J gene TRBJ2-7; a weak D match, TRBD1 (5 bases). Germline V gene data show CDR1 as SGHAT and CDR2 as FQDESV (reference sequence). The CDR3 consists of 14 residues. Between the trimmed V and J ends, which lost 4 bases and 1 base, there was a span of 11 bases. The DNA of the CDR3 is TGTGCCAGCAGCTCCTGGCAGGGTTCCTACGAGCAGTACTTC. Amino acids: CASSSWQGSYEQYF.

This clone has a single count. The chain combines TRBV10-3 with TRBJ1-3, with 7 bases identical to TRBD1. J was trimmed by 0 bases and V by 5 bases; bases with no gene match: 4. Germline V gene sequence: CDR1 ENHRY, CDR2 SYGVKD. The CDR3 is 15 residues long. CDR3 DNA sequence: TGTGCCATCAGTAGGGACAGTCTCTCTGGAAACACCATATATTTT. Protein sequence: CAISRDSLSGNTIYF.

The chain links TRBV21-1 to TRBJ2-1; the D call TRBD2 from the table was never checked on the DNA. TRBV21-1 represents a pseudogene. The CDR3 is made up of 17 amino acids. CDR3 DNA sequence: TGTGCCAGCAGCAAAGGGTCTTACCCCGAAAGCCTCAATGAGCAGTTCTTC. Protein: CASSKGSYPESLNEQFF.

A single count supports this clone. Written as DNA, the CDR3 is TGTGCCGGGGGGACAGGGGACGCTCTGAACACTGAAGCTTTCTTT. The encoded protein is CAGGTGDALNTEAFF. The gene calls are TRBV28 and TRBJ1-1, with TRBD1 matching 10 bases. V lost 11 bases and J lost 0; bases outside the gene matches: 9. Germline values: CDR1 MDHEN, CDR2 SYDVKM. The CDR3 totals 15 residues. The entire variable domain, with the rest obtained from reference TRBV28 and TRBJ1-1, is as follows: DVKVTQSSRYLVKRTGEKVFLECVQDMDHENMFWYRQDPGLGLRLIYFSYDVKMKEKGDIPEGYSVSREKKERFSLILESASTNQTSMYLCAGGTGDALNTEAFFGQGTRLTVV.

The chain joins TRBV2 to TRBJ2-3; D is unresolved. V lost 6 bases to trimming and J lost 3 bases, with 10 bases between them. The germline CDR1 and CDR2 sequences are SNHLY and FYNNEI. This CDR3 region has 13 residues. The CDR3: CASRRTITDTQYF. The CDR3 DNA sequence: TGTGCCAGCAGACGGACCATAACAGATACGCAGTATTTT.

V and J are TRBV13 and TRBJ2-3; 7 bases are shared with TRBD1. This CDR3 region has 14 residues. Germline CDR1 and CDR2: PRHDT and FYEKMQ (reference sequence). J lost 5 bases, V lost 5 bases, and 7 bases had no gene match. CDR3 DNA: TGTGCCAGCAGCCTCAGACAGGGTGGAGATACGCAGTATTTT. Its translation is CASSLRQGGDTQYF.

This clone was observed once. V usage is TRBV29-1 and J usage is TRBJ2-5; the D gene is possibly TRBD2 (6 bases). The germline V gene encodes CDR1 SQVTM and CDR2 ANQGSEA. CDR3 length equals 10 residues. CDR3 protein: CGWGGETQYF. The CDR3, as DNA: TGCGGGTGGGGAGGAGAGACCCAGTACTTC.

The chain links TRBV2 to TRBJ2-4; D tentatively fits TRBD1 or TRBD2 (6 bases each). Germline CDR1 and CDR2: SNHLY and FYNNEI. V was clipped by 7 bases and J by 2 bases, with 21 bases between them. The CDR3 runs 17 residues. As DNA, the CDR3 is TGTGCCAGCACTCAAGGGGGGCGCGGCCGTTCCAAAAACATTCAGTACTTC. It translates to CASTQGGRGRSKNIQYF.

The chain employs TRBV30 and TRBJ2-3; the D is unclear. Trimming pared 1 base from V and 5 bases from J, leaving 7 bases between. The CDR3 is made up of 12 amino acids. Germline V gene lookup returns CDR1 GTSNPN and CDR2 SVGIG (reference sequence). CDR3 region: CAWSALIDTQYF. Written as DNA, the CDR3 is TGTGCCTGGAGTGCACTGATAGATACGCAGTATTTT. The complete variable domain, with remaining parts taken from reference TRBV30 and TRBJ2-3, reads SQTIHQWPATLVQPVGSPLSLECTVEGTSNPNLYWYRQAAGRGLQLLFYSVGIGQISSEVPQNLSASRPQDRQFILSSKKLLLSDSGFYLCAWSALIDTQYFGPGTRLTVL.

The chain links TRBV7-2 to TRBJ2-1; D is uncertain. V was pared by 5 bases and J by 10 bases, with 15 bases between. CDR3 length: 13 residues. Germline CDR1 and CDR2: SGHTA and FQGNSA. CDR3 protein: CASSRATQKEQFF. The CDR3 coding sequence is TGTGCCAGCAGCCGTGCCACCCAGAAAGAGCAGTTCTTC.

The V call is TRBV7-2, the J call TRBJ2-7; 13 bases are shared with TRBD2. This CDR3 contains 14 residues. Looked up from germline, CDR1 is SGHTA and CDR2 is FQGNSA. The J segment lost 9 bases and the V segment lost 5 bases, leaving 7 bases of the junction unmatched. The CDR3 DNA reads TGTGCCAGCAGCCCTGGGACTAGCGGGATCAGGCAGTACTTC. Residues: CASSPGTSGIRQYF. The variable domain in full, completed from reference TRBV7-2 and TRBJ2-7, reads GAGVSQSPSNKVTEKGKDVELRCDPISGHTALYWYRQSLGQGLEFLIYFQGNSAPDKSGLPSDRFSAERTGGSVSTLTIQRTQQEDSAVYLCASSPGTSGIRQYFGPGTRLTVT.

The chain uses TRBV15 and TRBJ1-3; no definite D call. Looked up from germline, CDR1 is LNHNV and CDR2 is YYDKDF (reference sequence). This CDR3 contains 17 residues. Trimming took off 0 bases at V and 0 bases at J, with 12 bases between the two ends. CDR3 amino acids: CATSREIPKSSGNTIYF. The CDR3 coding sequence is TGTGCCACCAGCAGAGAAATACCGAAAAGCTCTGGAAACACCATATATTTT.

CDR3: CASSLTGLMNEKLFF. The DNA of the CDR3 is TGTGCCAGCAGCTTAACGGGCCTTATGAATGAAAAACTGTTTTTT. This chain joins TRBV7-9 and TRBJ1-4, with D uncertain. Germline assignment: CDR1 SEHNR and CDR2 FQNEAQ (reference sequence). The CDR3 contains 15 residues. The V gene lost 2 bases and the J gene lost 5 bases, with 12 bases spanning the gap.

The table lists this clone with a count of one. CDR3 residues: CASGWTGSNQPQHF. For the CDR3, the DNA is TGTGCCAGCGGATGGACAGGTAGCAATCAGCCCCAGCATTTT. The chain couples TRBV7-9 to TRBJ1-5; TRBD1 matches at 7 bases. This CDR3 spans 14 amino acids. Germline V gives CDR1 SEHNR, CDR2 FQNEAQ (reference sequence). The ends lost 8 bases at V and 0 bases at J; junction bases unmatched: 4.

In regard to this clone: Additional DNA sequences in this sample encode the identical CDR3. The chain links TRBV9 to TRBJ2-3; tentatively, D is TRBD1 or TRBD2 (5 bases each). V lost 2 bases to trimming and J lost 2 bases, with 9 bases between them. The CDR3 has 14 residues. Germline V gene data show CDR1 as SGDLS and CDR2 as YYNGEE. The CDR3 here is CASSVEGLTDTQYF. The DNA for the CDR3 is TGTGCCAGCAGCGTTGAGGGGCTCACAGATACGCAGTATTTT.

This chain links TRBV10-3 with TRBJ1-1; TRBD1 matches at 7 bases. Germline trimming cut 6 bases from V and 1 base from J; bases unmatched to any gene: 32. Germline V gene data show CDR1 as ENHRY and CDR2 as SYGVKD. This CDR3 region has 23 residues. The chain's CDR3 is CAISPSTGTARVNALGENTEAFF. CDR3 sequence (DNA): TGTGCCATCAGCCCATCGACAGGGACCGCCCGCGTTAATGCCCTTGGGGAGAACACTGAAGCTTTCTTT.